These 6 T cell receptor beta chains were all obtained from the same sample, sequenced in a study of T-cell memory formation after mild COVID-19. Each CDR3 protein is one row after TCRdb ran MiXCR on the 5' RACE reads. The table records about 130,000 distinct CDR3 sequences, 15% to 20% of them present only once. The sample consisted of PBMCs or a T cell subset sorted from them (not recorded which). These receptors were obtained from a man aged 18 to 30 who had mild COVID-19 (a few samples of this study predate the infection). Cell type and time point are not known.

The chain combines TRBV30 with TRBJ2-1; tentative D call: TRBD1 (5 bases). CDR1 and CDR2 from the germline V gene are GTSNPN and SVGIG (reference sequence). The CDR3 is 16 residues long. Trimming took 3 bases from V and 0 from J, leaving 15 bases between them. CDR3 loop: CAWRKGAVSSYNEQFF. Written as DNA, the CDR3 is TGTGCCTGGAGGAAAGGGGCTGTGAGCTCCTACAATGAGCAGTTCTTC.

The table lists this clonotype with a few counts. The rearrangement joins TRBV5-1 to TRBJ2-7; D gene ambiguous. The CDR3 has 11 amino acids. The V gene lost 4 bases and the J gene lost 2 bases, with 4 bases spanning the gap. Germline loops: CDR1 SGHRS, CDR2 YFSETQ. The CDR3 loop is CASSRAYEQYF. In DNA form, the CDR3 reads TGCGCCAGCAGCCGAGCCTACGAGCAGTACTTC.

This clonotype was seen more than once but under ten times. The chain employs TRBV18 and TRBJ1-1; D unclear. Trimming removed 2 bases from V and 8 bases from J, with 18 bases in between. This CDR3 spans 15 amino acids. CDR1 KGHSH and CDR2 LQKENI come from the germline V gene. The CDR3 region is CASSPITPAGSEAFF. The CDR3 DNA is TGTGCCAGCTCACCAATAACCCCGGCAGGTTCGGAAGCTTTCTTT.

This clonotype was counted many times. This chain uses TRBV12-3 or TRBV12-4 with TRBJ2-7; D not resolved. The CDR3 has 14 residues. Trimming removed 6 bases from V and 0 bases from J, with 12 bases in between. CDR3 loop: CASRMSESSYEQYF. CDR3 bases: TGTGCCAGCAGGATGTCAGAAAGCTCCTACGAGCAGTACTTC.

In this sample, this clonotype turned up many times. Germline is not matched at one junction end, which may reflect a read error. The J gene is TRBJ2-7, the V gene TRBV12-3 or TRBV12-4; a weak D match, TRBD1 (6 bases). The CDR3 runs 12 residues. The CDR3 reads CASTLQSGTPIF. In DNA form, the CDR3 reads TGTGCCAGCACTCTTCAATCCGGGACACCCATCTTC.

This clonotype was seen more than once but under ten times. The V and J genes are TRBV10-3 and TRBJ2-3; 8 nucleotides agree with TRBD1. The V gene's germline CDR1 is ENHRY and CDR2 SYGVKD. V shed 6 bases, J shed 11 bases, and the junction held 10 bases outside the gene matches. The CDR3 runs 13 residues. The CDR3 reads CAISGQGSWEQYF. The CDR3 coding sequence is TGTGCCATCAGCGGACAGGGCTCCTGGGAGCAGTATTTT.